This entry is about one T cell receptor (beta chain). Antigen specificity is unknown. This entry is derived from a study of T cell responses to AZD1222 COVID-19 vaccine. Points from the study as a whole: Unmutated variant regions reportedly attract nearly half of all spike-specific TCRs. Donors were chiefly white British, with a greater number of females, and clonal diversity was perhaps underestimated.

In germline, CDR1 is SEHNR, CDR2 FQNEAQ (reference sequence). This CDR3 spans 13 amino acids. Trimming took 3 bases from V and 5 from J, leaving 10 bases between them. Generated by immunoSEQ multiplex PCR, the TCRdb table keeps only in-frame clones and is missing some. This sample has some 94,000 clones, with approximately 90% found just once. Here the sequenced sample was peripheral blood, taken 28 days after the second AZD1222 dose. J is TRBJ2-5 and V is TRBV7-9, with D possibly being TRBD1 or TRBD2 (5 bases each). This sequence was found in an adult who received the AZD1222 COVID-19 vaccine. The DNA of the CDR3 is TGTGCCAGCAGCTTCAGTCGGGGCGAGACCCAGTACTTC. Its protein is CASSFSRGETQYF.